This T cell receptor (beta chain) appears in the sequencing data of a study of blood T cell repertoires in COVID-19. About the research overall: Some COVID-19 samples were acute and others convalescent; all came from the United States, Italy and Spain. Sample material is recorded as cDNA or gDNA derived from T cells, B-cell-depleted T cells, or PBMCs.

Per the study methods: Reference gene primer amplification gave nucleated cell count estimates. The data were produced by immunoSEQ multiplex PCR, yet TCRdb's version contains in-frame clones alone and is incomplete. From that table come the V and J calls and clone size; the DNA was used to work out D and trimming. Of some 180,000 clones in the sample, roughly 90% were seen once. This CDR3 is built from 12 residues. Trimming left V 4 bases short and J 5 bases short, with 7 bases between. Germline V gene data show CDR1 as SGHTA and CDR2 as FQGTGA. This clone was detected only once. During active infection, Seattle patients enrolled and were then monitored through disease.

The receptor was isolated from a man aged 50-60 years with COVID-19, enrolled during active disease. The chain employs TRBV7-3 and TRBJ2-3, with D unresolved. Material for sequencing was peripheral blood. The CDR3 is CASSSPGDTQYF. The CDR3 coding sequence is TGTGCCAGCAGCTCCCCGGGAGATACGCAGTATTTT. Supplemented by reference TRBV7-3 and TRBJ2-3, the full variable domain reads GAGVSQTPSNKVTEKGKYVELRCDPISGHTALYWYRQSLGQGPEFLIYFQGTGAADDSGLPNDRFFAVRPEGSVSTLKIQRTERGDSAVYLCASSSPGDTQYFGPGTRLTVL.